The rows below give T cell receptor beta chains drawn from one sample of a study of T-cell memory formation after mild COVID-19. Each CDR3 protein is one row after TCRdb ran MiXCR on the 5' RACE reads. This sample has roughly 510,000 distinct CDR3 sequences; 15% to 20% occur once, and the top ten carry less than 10%. The sample was PBMCs or a T cell subset sorted from them (not recorded which). Receptors were obtained from an adult woman who had mild COVID-19 (a few samples of this study predate the infection). Cell type and time point are not known. The CDR3 runs from the conserved cysteine through the conserved F or W. D genes are given only for firm matches. Only part of the rows carry a size: once, few, many, or a class if the clone is expanded.

>TRBV27|NA|TRBJ2-3|many
CASSSVGYDGTDTQYF
TGTGCCAGCAGTTCGGTGGGGTATGACGGCACAGATACGCAGTATTTT
>TRBV4-2|TRBD1|TRBJ2-7|few
CASSQDSTGTGTYEQYF
TGTGCCAGCAGCCAAGACTCGACCGGGACAGGGACCTACGAGCAGTACTTC
>TRBV19|TRBD1|TRBJ2-1|few
CASSIGTGRNEQFF
TGTGCCAGTAGTATTGGGACAGGACGGAATGAGCAGTTCTTC
>TRBV5-4|NA|TRBJ2-7|NA
CASSFRDRLAYEQYF
TGTGCCAGCAGCTTCCGGGACAGACTAGCCTACGAGCAGTACTTC
>TRBV3-1|NA|TRBJ2-7|NA
CASSPRGGTEQYF
TGTGCCAGCAGTCCCAGGGGCGGTACCGAGCAGTACTTC
>TRBV12-3/TRBV12-4|TRBD2|TRBJ2-5|NA
CASSRTSGALQGTQYF
TGTGCCAGCAGCCGGACTAGCGGGGCCCTCCAGGGGACCCAGTACTTC
>TRBV4-3|TRBD1|TRBJ2-7|NA
CASSQDYETGRDYEQYF
TGCGCCAGCAGCCAAGATTATGAGACAGGGCGCGACTACGAGCAGTACTTC
>TRBV4-2|NA|TRBJ2-3|once
CASSHRGPGADGTDTQYF
TGTGCCAGCAGCCACCGGGGTCCGGGGGCGGATGGCACAGATACGCAGTATTTT
>TRBV30|NA|TRBJ1-1|few
CAWEGPNTEAFF
TGTGCCTGGGAGGGACCGAACACTGAAGCTTTCTTT
>TRBV7-8|NA|TRBJ1-5|few
CASSLGTADINQPQHF
TGTGCCAGCAGCTTAGGGACAGCCGATATCAATCAGCCCCAGCATTTT
>TRBV3-1|NA|TRBJ1-5|few
CASSQGSGEQPQHF
TGTGCCAGCAGCCAAGGGTCAGGGGAACAGCCCCAGCATTTT
>TRBV5-6|NA|TRBJ2-2|many
CASSLMKGQDTGELFF
TGTGCCAGCAGCTTGATGAAGGGGCAGGACACCGGGGAGCTGTTTTTT
>TRBV5-1|TRBD1|TRBJ1-2|NA
CASSKGQVDGYTF
TGCGCCAGCAGCAAGGGACAGGTGGATGGCTACACCTTC
>TRBV7-6|NA|TRBJ1-6|few
CASSLGTQGPRYNSPLHF
TGTGCCAGCAGCTTAGGTACACAGGGCCCCCGCTATAATTCACCCCTCCACTTT
>TRBV27|TRBD1|TRBJ1-5|few
CASSFGTGGRNQPQHF
TGTGCCAGCAGTTTCGGGACAGGGGGGCGCAATCAGCCCCAGCATTTT
>TRBV5-1|NA|TRBJ2-5|NA
CASSLSRGDGWETQYF
TGCGCCAGCAGCTTGAGCAGGGGAGATGGGTGGGAGACCCAGTACTTC
>TRBV11-2|NA|TRBJ2-1|NA
CASSFRGGGVYNEQFF
TGTGCCAGCAGCTTTAGGGGGGGTGGTGTCTACAATGAGCAGTTCTTC
>TRBV5-1|NA|TRBJ1-1|few
CASSSQSGEGTEAFF
TGCGCCAGCAGCTCCCAATCCGGGGAGGGCACTGAAGCTTTCTTT
>TRBV6-2/TRBV6-3|NA|TRBJ2-7|few
CASSYAGKISYEQYF
TGTGCCAGCAGTTACGCGGGAAAAATCTCCTACGAGCAGTACTTC
>TRBV7-2|NA|TRBJ2-7|few
CASSPTSLLDEQYF
TGTGCCAGCAGCCCGACTAGTTTGTTGGACGAGCAGTACTTC